This note documents a single TCR beta chain sequence. The antigen remains undetermined. This sample is drawn from a study of Ad26.COV2.S vaccination and SARS-CoV-2 variants. About the study: The authors gave Ad26.COV2.S intramuscularly, either once or twice 56 days apart.

The treatment is: 15 to 20 received Ad26.COV2.S at low or high dose, single or two shots; several received placebo; per-sample allocation not given. Sampling happened 63 days after the first vaccine or placebo injection. Whole-study findings and limits: Vaccinees and placebo recipients showed similar non-spike TCR breadth. People who got the vaccine had more spike-specific TCR breadth than people who got placebo.

Method: immunoSEQ multiplex PCR; TCRdb's copy keeps in-frame clones and lacks some. Among about 440,000 clones listed, about 90% were seen once. The V end lost 3 bases, the J end lost 0 bases, and 6 bases lay between the germline ends. CDR3 length: 15 residues. Per the germline V gene, CDR1 is SEHNR and CDR2 is FQNEAQ (reference sequence). This clonotype originated in a person aged 18 to 59 who received the Ad26.COV2.S COVID-19 vaccine or a placebo. The sample consisted of peripheral blood, taken in a trial of Ad26.COV2.S vaccine versus placebo. J is TRBJ2-6 and V is TRBV7-9; D not resolved. DNA of the CDR3: TGTGCCAGCAGCTTCGTCAACTCTGGGGCCAACGTCCTGACTTTC. It specifies CASSFVNSGANVLTF.